Listed below are T cell receptor beta chains from one sample, sequenced in a study of T cells after yellow fever vaccination. Each CDR3 protein gets one entry after TCRdb re-called the 5' RACE reads with MiXCR. In the table there are about 360,000 distinct CDR3 sequences, more than 5.5% of which are singletons. Material: PBMCs, obtained 5 days after the yellow fever booster vaccination. The receptors were sampled from a young man who received the YFV17D yellow fever vaccine. The CDR3 runs from the conserved cysteine through the conserved F or W. A D gene is named only where the DNA matches it firmly. For some rows the clone size is stated as once, few or many, or as a class when expanded; others skip it.

clone size	D gene	V gene	J gene	CDR3 DNA	CDR3 protein
-	-	TRBV28	TRBJ1-5	TGTGCCAGCAGTCAGCTTCAAGGGAGGTTGCAGCCCCAGCATTTT	CASSQLQGRLQPQHF
few	TRBD1	TRBV5-1	TRBJ2-3	TGCGCCAGCAGCTTGGACGGGACAGGGAGGGATACGCAGTATTTT	CASSLDGTGRDTQYF
-	-	TRBV4-3	TRBJ1-2	TGCGCCAGCAGCCAAGTGAGCTCTCGGAACCACTATGGCTACACCTTC	CASSQVSSRNHYGYTF
few	TRBD1	TRBV7-8	TRBJ2-5	TGTGCCAGCAGCTTACTCGGACAGGAAGAGACCCAGTACTTC	CASSLLGQEETQYF
few	-	TRBV20-1	TRBJ2-7	TGCAGTGGGGTAATAAGGCCATCCTACGAGCAGTACTTC	CSGVIRPSYEQYF
few	TRBD2	TRBV7-9	TRBJ2-7	TGTGCCAGCAGCTTAGGAACTAGCGGGAGGGAGCAGTACTTC	CASSLGTSGREQYF
few	TRBD2	TRBV5-1	TRBJ2-2	TGCGCCAGCAGCTTGTTAGGACTAGTGACCGGGGAGCTGTTTTTT	CASSLLGLVTGELFF
-	TRBD1	TRBV6-1	TRBJ1-2	TGTGCCAGCAGAAAGACAGGGGGCAACTATGGCTACACCTTC	CASRKTGGNYGYTF
few	-	TRBV7-8	TRBJ2-2	TGTGCCAGCAGCTTAAGTACCGGGACAAGTGAGCTGTTTTTT	CASSLSTGTSELFF
many	-	TRBV3-1	TRBJ2-1	TGTGCCAGCAGCCACCAAGCGGGCAATGAGCAGTTCTTC	CASSHQAGNEQFF
few	-	TRBV7-8	TRBJ2-7	TGTGCCAGCAGCATGGGGGCCTACGAGCAGTACTTC	CASSMGAYEQYF
-	-	TRBV25-1	TRBJ2-3	TGTGCCAGCAGTGACATTAAAAGCATAGGGGCAGATACGCAGTATTTT	CASSDIKSIGADTQYF
few	-	TRBV28	TRBJ2-3	TGTGCCAGCAGTTTTTCCGGGGGCGAAGATACGCAGTATTTT	CASSFSGGEDTQYF
-	-	TRBV20-1	TRBJ2-7	TGCAGTGCGCTTTCGGGACTCTCAATCGCCGAGCAGTACTTC	CSALSGLSIAEQYF
-	-	TRBV9	TRBJ2-2	TGTGCCAGCAGCCCCGGGCTAACCAACACCGGGGAGCTGTTTTTT	CASSPGLTNTGELFF
-	-	TRBV13	TRBJ2-7	TGTGCCAGCGGCTCGGCCTACGAGCAGTACTTC	CASGSAYEQYF
many	-	TRBV7-9	TRBJ2-5	TGTGCCAGCAGCTTAGGTTGGCGGGACCAAGAGACCCAGTACTTC	CASSLGWRDQETQYF
-	-	TRBV7-2	TRBJ2-1	TGTGCCAGCAGCTTTTCCCCATACAATGAGCAGTTCTTC	CASSFSPYNEQFF
few	-	TRBV11-2	TRBJ2-1	TGTGCCAGCAGTCCTTCTCATCTCTCCTACAATGAGCAGTTCTTC	CASSPSHLSYNEQFF
few	-	TRBV7-9	TRBJ1-2	TGTGCCAGCAGCGTCTCGGACAGCTATGGCTACACCTTC	CASSVSDSYGYTF
few	TRBD2	TRBV24-1	TRBJ2-2	TGTGCCACCAGTGATTTCGATAGGGCTAGCGGTAACACCGGGGAGCTGTTTTTT	CATSDFDRASGNTGELFF
-	-	TRBV5-1	TRBJ2-3	TGCGCCAGCAGCTCTGCTAGCACAGATACGCAGTATTTT	CASSSASTDTQYF
many	-	TRBV6-1	TRBJ2-1	TGTGCCAGCACCGCGACACGTATCTCCTACAATGAGCAGTTCTTC	CASTATRISYNEQFF
many	-	TRBV20-1	TRBJ2-3	TGCAGTGCTAGAGGGGGGCCCCAAGATACGCAGTATTTT	CSARGGPQDTQYF
many	TRBD2	TRBV7-2	TRBJ2-3	TGTGCCAGCAAACTAGCGGGAGGAGATACGCAGTATTTT	CASKLAGGDTQYF
few	TRBD1	TRBV4-3	TRBJ2-1	TGCGCCAGCAGCCATGCCTTGGGCCGAGACAGGGGGCAGGATGAGCAGTTCTTC	CASSHALGRDRGQDEQFF
many	-	TRBV6-2/TRBV6-3	TRBJ2-1	TGTGCCAGCAGTTACGACAATGAGCAGTTCTTC	CASSYDNEQFF
few	-	TRBV10-3	TRBJ1-5	TGTGCCATCAGGGCAGGGGATTATAGCAATCAGCCCCAGCATTTT	CAIRAGDYSNQPQHF
few	-	TRBV20-1	TRBJ2-3	TGCAGTGCTAGAGAGCAGACGGGAGCAGATACGCAGTATTTT	CSAREQTGADTQYF
-	-	TRBV18	TRBJ2-5	TGTGCCAGCCCGCGGCTGGAGGGACAAGAGACCCAGTACTTC	CASPRLEGQETQYF
-	TRBD2	TRBV7-2	TRBJ2-3	TGTGCCAGCAGCTCTAGCGGGATTGACACGCAGTATTTT	CASSSSGIDTQYF
many	TRBD2	TRBV12-3/TRBV12-4	TRBJ2-1	TGTGCCAGCAGTTTGGGGACTAGTGATAATGAGCAGTTCTTC	CASSLGTSDNEQFF
-	-	TRBV9	TRBJ2-7	TGTTCCAGCAGCGTATTAAGTAGCTCCTACGAGCAGTACTTC	CSSSVLSSSYEQYF
-	TRBD1	TRBV27	TRBJ2-7	TGTGCCAGCAGCGGGACAGGGGGCCACGAGCAGTACTTC	CASSGTGGHEQYF
-	-	TRBV20-1	TRBJ2-3	TGCAGTGCTTGGGACTTTATAGCGTCAGATACGCAGTATTTT	CSAWDFIASDTQYF
few	-	TRBV10-3	TRBJ1-4	TGTGCCATCAGTGAGCGACAGACTAATGAAAAACTGTTTTTT	CAISERQTNEKLFF
few	-	TRBV20-1	TRBJ2-7	TGCAGTGCTAGTAAGGGGAGGACTTACGAGCAGTACTTC	CSASKGRTYEQYF
-	-	TRBV2	TRBJ2-5	TGTGCCAGCTGCGGCGTTACCCAGTACTTC	CASCGVTQYF
few	-	TRBV7-8	TRBJ1-4	TGTGCCAGCAGCTTAGAGGGTACAGAAAAACTGTTTTTT	CASSLEGTEKLFF
few	TRBD1	TRBV27	TRBJ2-7	TGTGCCAGTGAGGACAGGAGGAGGGAGCAGTACTTC	CASEDRRREQYF
many	TRBD2	TRBV14	TRBJ2-3	TGTGCCAGCAGCTGGACTAGCGGGAGCACAGATACGCAGTATTTT	CASSWTSGSTDTQYF
-	TRBD1	TRBV29-1	TRBJ2-1	TGCAGCGGACAGGGCGACAGCTCCTACAATGAGCAGTTCTTC	CSGQGDSSYNEQFF
many	TRBD1	TRBV19	TRBJ1-5	TGTGCCAGTAGTATAGGCGGGACAGGCAGGGTGCCCCAGCATTTT	CASSIGGTGRVPQHF
-	-	TRBV7-2	TRBJ2-7	TGTGCCAGCAGCTTTTCTTCGTGGGAGTCCTACGAGCAGTACTTC	CASSFSSWESYEQYF
-	-	TRBV5-1	TRBJ2-3	TGCGCCAGCCGCCAACTAGGCGGCAAAGATACGCAGTATTTT	CASRQLGGKDTQYF
-	-	TRBV11-3	TRBJ2-1	TGTGCCAGCAGCTACCGGGGTCCGAGTGAGCAGTTCTTC	CASSYRGPSEQFF
-	-	TRBV28	TRBJ2-3	TGTGCCAGCAGCTCCTACGGCACAGATACGCAGTATTTT	CASSSYGTDTQYF
few	TRBD2	TRBV5-1	TRBJ2-3	TGCGCCAGCAGCCTATCGACTAGCGGCACCACAGATACGCAGTATTTT	CASSLSTSGTTDTQYF
many	TRBD2	TRBV5-1	TRBJ2-7	TGCGCCAGCAGCTTTTTAGCGGGAGCTGACGAGCAGTACTTC	CASSFLAGADEQYF
many	-	TRBV7-2	TRBJ1-2	TGTGCCAGCAGCTTATATCAAACTGGAGGGGGCTACACCTTC	CASSLYQTGGGYTF
-	TRBD2	TRBV19	TRBJ2-1	TGTGCCAGTAGCCCTTATAGCGGGAGTGCCTACAATGAGCAGTTCTTC	CASSPYSGSAYNEQFF
-	TRBD1	TRBV7-2	TRBJ1-2	TGTGCCAGCAGCTTAGAGGGACAGACCTATGGCTACACCTTC	CASSLEGQTYGYTF
few	TRBD1	TRBV4-3	TRBJ1-6	TGCGCCAGCAGCCGAGTACAGGGGGACGGTTCACCCCTCCACTTT	CASSRVQGDGSPLHF
many	TRBD2	TRBV7-2	TRBJ2-1	TGTGCCAGCAGCGCAGGGACTATCCACAATGAGCAGTTCTTC	CASSAGTIHNEQFF
-	-	TRBV4-3	TRBJ2-4	TGCGCCAGCAGCCAAGGGCCCGGGGCCAAAAACATTCAGTACTTC	CASSQGPGAKNIQYF